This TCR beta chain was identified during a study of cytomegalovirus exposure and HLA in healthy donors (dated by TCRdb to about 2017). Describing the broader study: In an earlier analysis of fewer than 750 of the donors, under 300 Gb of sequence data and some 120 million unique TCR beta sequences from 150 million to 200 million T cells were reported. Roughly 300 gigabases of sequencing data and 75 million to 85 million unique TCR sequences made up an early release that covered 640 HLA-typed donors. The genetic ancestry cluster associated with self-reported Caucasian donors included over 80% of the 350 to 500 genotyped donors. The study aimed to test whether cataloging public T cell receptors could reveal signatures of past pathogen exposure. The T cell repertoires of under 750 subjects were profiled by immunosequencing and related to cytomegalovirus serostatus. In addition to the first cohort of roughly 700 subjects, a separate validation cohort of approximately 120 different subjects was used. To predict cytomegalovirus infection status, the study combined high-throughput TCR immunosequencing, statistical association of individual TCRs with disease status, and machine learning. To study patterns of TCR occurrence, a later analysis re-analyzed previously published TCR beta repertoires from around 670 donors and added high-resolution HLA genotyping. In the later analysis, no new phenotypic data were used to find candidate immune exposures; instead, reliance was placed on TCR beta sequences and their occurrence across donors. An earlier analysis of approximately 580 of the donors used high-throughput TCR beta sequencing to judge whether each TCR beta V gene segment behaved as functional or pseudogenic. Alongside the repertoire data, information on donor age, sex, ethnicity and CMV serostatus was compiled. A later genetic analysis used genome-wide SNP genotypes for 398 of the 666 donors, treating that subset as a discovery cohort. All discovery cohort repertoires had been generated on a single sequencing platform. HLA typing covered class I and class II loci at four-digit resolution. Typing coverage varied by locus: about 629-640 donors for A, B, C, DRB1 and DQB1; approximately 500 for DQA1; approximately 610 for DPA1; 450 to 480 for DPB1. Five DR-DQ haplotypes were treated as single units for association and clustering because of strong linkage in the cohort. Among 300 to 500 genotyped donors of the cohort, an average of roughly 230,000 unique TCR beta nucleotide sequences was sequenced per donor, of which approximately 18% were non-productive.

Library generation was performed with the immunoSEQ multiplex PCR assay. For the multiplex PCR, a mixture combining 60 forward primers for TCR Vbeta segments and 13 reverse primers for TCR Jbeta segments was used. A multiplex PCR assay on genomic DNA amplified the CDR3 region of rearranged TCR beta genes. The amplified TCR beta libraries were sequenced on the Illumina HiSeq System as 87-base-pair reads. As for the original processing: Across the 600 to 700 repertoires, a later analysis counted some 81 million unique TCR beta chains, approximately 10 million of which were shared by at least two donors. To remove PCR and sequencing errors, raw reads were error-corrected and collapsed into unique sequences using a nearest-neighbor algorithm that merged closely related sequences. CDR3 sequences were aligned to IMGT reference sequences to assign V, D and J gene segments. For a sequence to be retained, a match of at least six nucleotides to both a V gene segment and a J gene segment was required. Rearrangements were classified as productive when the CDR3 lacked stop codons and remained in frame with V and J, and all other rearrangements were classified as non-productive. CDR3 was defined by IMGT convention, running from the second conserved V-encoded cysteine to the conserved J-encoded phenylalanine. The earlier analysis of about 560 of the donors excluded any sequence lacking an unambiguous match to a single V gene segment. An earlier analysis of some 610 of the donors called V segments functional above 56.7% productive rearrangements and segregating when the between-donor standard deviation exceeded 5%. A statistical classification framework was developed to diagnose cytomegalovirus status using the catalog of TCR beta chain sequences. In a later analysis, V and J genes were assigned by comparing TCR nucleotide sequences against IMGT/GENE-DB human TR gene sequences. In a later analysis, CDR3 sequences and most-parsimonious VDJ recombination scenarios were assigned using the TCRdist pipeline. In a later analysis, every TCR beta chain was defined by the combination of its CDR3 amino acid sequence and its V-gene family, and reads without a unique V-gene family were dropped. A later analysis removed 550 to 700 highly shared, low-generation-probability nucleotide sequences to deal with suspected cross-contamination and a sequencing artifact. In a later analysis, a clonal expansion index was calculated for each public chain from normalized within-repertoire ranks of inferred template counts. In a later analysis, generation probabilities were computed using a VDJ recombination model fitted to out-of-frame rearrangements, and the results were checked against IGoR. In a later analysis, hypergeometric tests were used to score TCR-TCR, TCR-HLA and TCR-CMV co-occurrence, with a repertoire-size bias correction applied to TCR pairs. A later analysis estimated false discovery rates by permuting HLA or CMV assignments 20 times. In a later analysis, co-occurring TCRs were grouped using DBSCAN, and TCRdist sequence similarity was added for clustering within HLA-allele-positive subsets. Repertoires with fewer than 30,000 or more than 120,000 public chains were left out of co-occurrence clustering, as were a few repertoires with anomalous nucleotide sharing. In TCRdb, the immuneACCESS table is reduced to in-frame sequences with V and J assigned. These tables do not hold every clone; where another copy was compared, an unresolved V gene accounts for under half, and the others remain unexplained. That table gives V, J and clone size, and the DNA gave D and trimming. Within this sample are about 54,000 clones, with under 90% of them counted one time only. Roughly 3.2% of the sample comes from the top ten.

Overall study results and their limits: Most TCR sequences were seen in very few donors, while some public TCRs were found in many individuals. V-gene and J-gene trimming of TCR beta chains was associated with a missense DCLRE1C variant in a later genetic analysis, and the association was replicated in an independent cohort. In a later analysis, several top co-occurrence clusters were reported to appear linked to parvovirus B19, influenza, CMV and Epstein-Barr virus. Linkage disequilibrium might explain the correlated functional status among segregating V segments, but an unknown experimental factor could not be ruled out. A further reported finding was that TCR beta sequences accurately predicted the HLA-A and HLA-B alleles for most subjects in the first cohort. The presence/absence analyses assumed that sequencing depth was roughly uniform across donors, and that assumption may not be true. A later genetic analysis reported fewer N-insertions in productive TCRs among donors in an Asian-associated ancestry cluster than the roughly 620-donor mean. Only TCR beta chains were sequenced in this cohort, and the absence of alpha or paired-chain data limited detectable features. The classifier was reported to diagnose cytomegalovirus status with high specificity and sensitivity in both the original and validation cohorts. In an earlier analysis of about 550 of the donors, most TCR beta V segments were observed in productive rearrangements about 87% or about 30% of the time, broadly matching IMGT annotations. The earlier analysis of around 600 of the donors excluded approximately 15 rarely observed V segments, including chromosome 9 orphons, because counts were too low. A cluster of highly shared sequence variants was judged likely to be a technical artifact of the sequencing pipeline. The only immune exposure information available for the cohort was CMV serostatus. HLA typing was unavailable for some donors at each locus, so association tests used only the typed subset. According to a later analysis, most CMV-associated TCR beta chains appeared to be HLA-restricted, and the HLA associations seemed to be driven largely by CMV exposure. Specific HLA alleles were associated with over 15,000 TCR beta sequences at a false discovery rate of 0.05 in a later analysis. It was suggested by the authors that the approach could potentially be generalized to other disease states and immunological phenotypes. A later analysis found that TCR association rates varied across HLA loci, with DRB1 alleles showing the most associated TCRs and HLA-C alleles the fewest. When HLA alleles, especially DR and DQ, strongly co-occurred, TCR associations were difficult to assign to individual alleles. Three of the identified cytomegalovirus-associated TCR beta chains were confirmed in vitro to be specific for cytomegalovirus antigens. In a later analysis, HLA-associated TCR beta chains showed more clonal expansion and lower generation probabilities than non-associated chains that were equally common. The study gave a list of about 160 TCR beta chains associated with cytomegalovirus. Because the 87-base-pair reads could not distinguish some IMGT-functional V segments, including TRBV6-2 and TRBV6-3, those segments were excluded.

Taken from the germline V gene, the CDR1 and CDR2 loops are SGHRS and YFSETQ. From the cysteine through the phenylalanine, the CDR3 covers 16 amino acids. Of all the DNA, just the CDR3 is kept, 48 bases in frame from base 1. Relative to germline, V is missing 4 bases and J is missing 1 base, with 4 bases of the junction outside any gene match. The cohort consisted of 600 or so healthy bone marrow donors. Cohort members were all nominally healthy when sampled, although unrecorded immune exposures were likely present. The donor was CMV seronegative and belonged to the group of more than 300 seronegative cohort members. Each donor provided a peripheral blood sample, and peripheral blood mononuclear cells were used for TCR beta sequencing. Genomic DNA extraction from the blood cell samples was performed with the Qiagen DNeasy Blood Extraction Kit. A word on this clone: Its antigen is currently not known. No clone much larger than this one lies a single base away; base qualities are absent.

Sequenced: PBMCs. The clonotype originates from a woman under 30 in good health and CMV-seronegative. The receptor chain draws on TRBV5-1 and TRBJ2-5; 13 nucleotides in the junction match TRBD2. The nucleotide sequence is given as TGCGCCAGCAGCCTAGGACTAGCGGGAGCCCAAGAGACCCAGTACTTC. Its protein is CASSLGLAGAQETQYF.